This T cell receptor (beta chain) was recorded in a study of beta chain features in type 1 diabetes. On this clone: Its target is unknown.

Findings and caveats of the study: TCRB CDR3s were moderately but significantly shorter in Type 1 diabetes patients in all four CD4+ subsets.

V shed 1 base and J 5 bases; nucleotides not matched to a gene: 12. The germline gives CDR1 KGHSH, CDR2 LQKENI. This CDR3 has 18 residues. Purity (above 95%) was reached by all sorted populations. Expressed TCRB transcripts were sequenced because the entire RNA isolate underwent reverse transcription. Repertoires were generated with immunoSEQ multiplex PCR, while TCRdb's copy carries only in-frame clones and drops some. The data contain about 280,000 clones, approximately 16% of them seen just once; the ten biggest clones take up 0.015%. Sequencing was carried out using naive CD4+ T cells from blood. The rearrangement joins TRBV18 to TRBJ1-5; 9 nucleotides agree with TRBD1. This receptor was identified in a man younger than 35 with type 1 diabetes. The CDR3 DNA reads TGTGCCAGCTCACCACGGTGGATGGGACAGGGCCGGGATCAGCCCCAGCATTTT. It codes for CASSPRWMGQGRDQPQHF. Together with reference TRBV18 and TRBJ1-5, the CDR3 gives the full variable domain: NAGVMQNPRHLVRRRGQEARLRCSPMKGHSHVYWYRQLPEEGLKFMVYLQKENIIDESGMPKERFSAEFPKEGPSILRIQQVVRGDSAAYFCASSPRWMGQGRDQPQHFGDGTRLSIL.